The 18 T cell receptor beta chains presented below share a single source sample, sequenced in a study of T-cell reconstitution after alpha-beta-depleted transplantation in children (dated by TCRdb to between 2015 and 2016). Reading the label with the study, this specimen's treatment or condition is: allogeneic hematopoietic cell transplantation with graft depleted of TCRalphabeta T cells and CD19 B cells. Library construction relied on PCR. This sample was sequenced with an Illumina HiSeq 2500. To normalize quantification of the TCRbeta repertoire, the TCR libraries were built with molecular barcoding that relied on unique molecular identifiers. The public reads were quality trimmed at Q25 with fastp and then assembled into clones with MiXCR by TCRdb, keeping productive beta chains. Every distinct CDR3 protein forms one entry, paired with its most common genes and DNA. The sample yields tens of thousands of distinct CDR3 sequences; roughly 20% were counted once. Clones ranked in the top ten supply about 54% of the sample.

The specimen was PBMCs, mostly from graft donor cells, collected 360 days after TCRalphabeta/CD19-depleted stem cell transplant. All receptors come from a male patient between 2 and 15 years old who had a stem cell transplant for acute lymphoblastic leukemia, so the T cells may come from the graft donor.

This chain connects TRBV5-1 to TRBJ2-2; D ambiguous. CDR1 and CDR2 (germline): SGHRS, YFSETQ. The V end was cut by 3 bases, the J end by 0 bases, with 9 bases between. The CDR3 is 15 residues long. Written as DNA, the CDR3 is TGCGCCAGCAGCTCAAATACTGCGAACACCGGGGAGCTGTTTTTT. This sequence encodes CASSSNTANTGELFF.

V usage is TRBV5-1 and J usage is TRBJ2-2; unclear D gene. Trimming left V 3 bases short and J 1 base short, with 7 bases between. This CDR3 has 14 residues. Germline CDR1 and CDR2: SGHRS and YFSETQ. The DNA for the CDR3 is TGCGCCAGCAGCTCATGGAGGAACACCGGGGAGCTGTTTTTT. This codes for CASSSWRNTGELFF.

In this sample, this clonotype turned up many times. The chain carries TRBV5-1 and TRBJ1-1; no reliable D call. Per germline, CDR1 SGHRS and CDR2 YFSETQ. The V end was cut by 1 base, the J end by 7 bases, with 14 bases between. The CDR3 sequence is 14 residues long. CDR3 region: CASSLTTPTGEAFF. The CDR3 nucleotides are TGCGCCAGCAGCTTGACCACACCGACGGGTGAAGCTTTCTTT.

This chain uses TRBV14 with TRBJ2-1; TRBD2 matches 11 bases. This CDR3 has 17 residues. After removal of 3 bases from V and 5 bases from J, the junction contained 9 bases not matched to a gene. CDR1 and CDR2 (germline): SGHDN, FVKESK. The CDR3 nucleotides read TGTGCCAGCAGCCACCGTTTAGCGGGAGGGCCGGACAATGAGCAGTTCTTC. It is translated as CASSHRLAGGPDNEQFF.

This sequence joins TRBV5-6 and TRBJ2-5, with D uncertain. The CDR3 totals 13 residues. Trimming took 2 bases from V and 5 from J, leaving 10 bases between them. CDR1 is SGHDT, CDR2 YYEEEE, per germline. The chain's CDR3 is CASSFWLLETQYF. The DNA of the CDR3 is TGTGCCAGCAGCTTTTGGCTTCTGGAGACCCAGTACTTC.

This clonotype was counted only a few times. The chain recombines TRBV21-1 with TRBJ2-7; the table's TRBD1 call for D was not verified on the DNA. TRBV21-1 counts as a pseudogene. The CDR3 is made up of 14 amino acids. The CDR3 sequence is CASSEGRILYEQYF. The CDR3 coding sequence is TGTGCCAGCAGCGAGGGACGAATATTATACGAGCAGTACTTC.

The chain is built from TRBV6-2 or TRBV6-3 and TRBJ1-5; D possibly corresponds to TRBD1 (5 bases). The CDR3 is 15 amino acids. V was clipped by 8 bases and J by 4 bases, with 18 bases between them. CDR1 is MNHEY and CDR2 is SVGEGT in the germline V gene. The CDR3 region has the DNA TGTGCCAGCCGATCGACAGTGGCCCTGAATCAGCCCCAGCATTTT. Its translation is CASRSTVALNQPQHF.

Ten or more counts support this clonotype. The V call is TRBV28, the J call TRBJ2-5; D not resolved. The V gene lost 3 bases and the J gene lost 2 bases, with 10 bases spanning the gap. The CDR3 is 14 residues long. CDR1 is MDHEN and CDR2 is SYDVKM in the germline V gene. The CDR3 loop is CASSLPRPQETQYF. In DNA form, the CDR3 reads TGTGCCAGCAGTTTGCCTAGACCGCAAGAGACCCAGTACTTC.

This clonotype has just a few counts. The J gene is TRBJ2-4, the V gene TRBV25-1; D is possibly TRBD2 (6 bases). V lost 3 bases and J 11 bases, leaving 17 bases between the germline ends. The CDR3 contains 14 residues. The germline gives CDR1 MGHDK, CDR2 SYGVNS. CDR3 in DNA: TGTGCCAGCAGTGAGCATGCTCCCTTAGCGGTTCAGTACTTC. Residues: CASSEHAPLAVQYF. The entire variable domain, with the rest obtained from reference TRBV25-1 and TRBJ2-4, is as follows: EADIYQTPRYLVIGTGKKITLECSQTMGHDKMYWYQQDPGMELHLIHYSYGVNSTEKGDLSSESTVSRIRTEHFPLTLESARPSHTSQYLCASSEHAPLAVQYFGAGTRLSVL.

The chain recombines TRBV2 with TRBJ2-5; 10 bases are a match to TRBD2. The CDR3 extends over 14 amino acids. Germline assignment: CDR1 SNHLY and CDR2 FYNNEI. J gave up 5 bases and V 7 bases, and 7 bases lay outside the gene matches. CDR3 bases: TGTGCCAGCATGTTCGGACTAGCGGAGGAGACCCAGTACTTC. It encodes CASMFGLAEETQYF.

Ten or more counts support this clonotype. This sequence joins TRBV3-1 and TRBJ2-7; either TRBD1 or TRBD2 may fit D (6 bases each). The germline V gene has CDR1 LGHDT and CDR2 YNNKEL (reference sequence). CDR3 size: 14 residues. V lost 1 base, J lost 7 bases, and 14 bases lay in between. CDR3 amino acids: CASSQGVGGREQYF. In nucleotides, the CDR3 is TGTGCCAGCAGCCAAGGAGTGGGGGGCAGGGAGCAGTACTTC.

The genes are TRBV6-7 and TRBJ2-1, with 7 bases aligning to TRBD2. TRBV6-7 is annotated as an ORF whose role is uncertain. The J segment lost 2 bases and the V segment lost 4 bases, leaving 8 bases of the junction unmatched. This CDR3 has 16 amino acids. The CDR3 DNA reads as TGTGCCAGCAGTTTCACGTCCGGGACTACCTACAATGAGCAGTTCTTC. The encoded protein is CASSFTSGTTYNEQFF.

This clonotype was recorded a few times. At one boundary the junction diverges from the germline segment, which might be a read error. The chain joins TRBV7-7 to TRBJ2-5, with TRBD2 as a possible D gene (6 bases). This CDR3 is built from 15 residues. Germline V gives CDR1 SSHAT, CDR2 FNYEAQ (reference sequence). The CDR3 spells CASSLDGSVVKTQYF. CDR3 coding DNA: TGTGCTAGCAGCTTAGACGGGAGTGTAGTGAAGACCCAGTACTTC.

This clonotype was counted many times. V gene TRBV11-1 combines with J gene TRBJ2-5; D tentatively fits TRBD1 or TRBD2 (6 bases each). The V and J ends lost 5 bases and 5 bases respectively, with 15 bases between them. Germline values: CDR1 SGHAT, CDR2 FQDESV (reference sequence). CDR3 length: 14 amino acids. The CDR3 sequence is CASSLDSGGETQYF. The CDR3 DNA reads TGTGCCAGCAGCCTGGACAGTGGGGGGGAGACCCAGTACTTC.

This chain connects TRBV6-1 to TRBJ2-1; 11 bases match TRBD2. The V gene's germline CDR1 is MNHNS and CDR2 SASEGT. With V trimmed by 7 bases and J by 13 bases, 15 bases remained unmatched. This CDR3 region has 15 residues. CDR3 residues: CASTPLRLAGIYQFF. DNA of the CDR3: TGTGCCAGCACTCCGTTGAGACTAGCGGGAATTTATCAGTTCTTC.

This clonotype was observed many times. The junction differs from germline at one of its ends, possibly a read error. The chain is built from TRBV3-1 and TRBJ2-1; the D gene could be TRBD1 or TRBD2 (6 bases each). The CDR3 has 12 amino acids. CDR1 and CDR2 from the germline V gene are LGHDT and YNNKEL (reference sequence). CDR3 bases: TGTGCCAGCAGCCAAGGGCCCGGGGGCTTGATCTTC. Its protein product is CASSQGPGGLIF.

The chain combines TRBV5-1 with TRBJ2-7; D is unclear. This CDR3 is built from 14 residues. V lost 4 bases and J 2 bases, leaving 13 bases between the germline ends. Germline V gene sequence: CDR1 SGHRS, CDR2 YFSETQ. The CDR3 loop reads CASSPNKLPYEQYF. The DNA for the CDR3 is TGCGCCAGCAGCCCCAACAAGCTCCCCTACGAGCAGTACTTC.

In its sample, this clonotype was seen many times. The V gene is TRBV5-1, the J gene TRBJ2-1; TRBD2 matches 7 bases. The CDR3 is 15 residues long. Germline CDR1 is SGHRS and CDR2 is YFSETQ. V dropped 0 bases and J dropped 7; count of bases not matched to a gene: 7. DNA of the CDR3: TGCGCCAGCAGCTTGGTAGCGGGTCTGGGGAATGAGCAGTTCTTC. It codes for CASSLVAGLGNEQFF.